Listed below are T cell receptor beta chains from one sample, sequenced in a study of blood T cell repertoires in COVID-19. Generated by immunoSEQ multiplex PCR, the TCRdb table keeps only in-frame clones and is missing some. The repertoire holds hundreds of thousands of clones, with 89% as singletons. The sample taken for sequencing was peripheral blood. The receptors here all came from a young man with COVID-19, enrolled during active disease. Each CDR3 is given with its conserved first and last residue. The order of the fields is clone size, J gene, V gene, D gene, CDR3 protein, CDR3 DNA. A D gene is named only where the DNA matches it firmly. Not every row has a clone size; where given, it reads once, few, many or a size class.

>NA|TRBJ1-2|TRBV4-1|NA
CASSQDLPPIRRGGYTF
TGCGCCAGCAGCCAAGATCTGCCACCGATAAGGCGGGGAGGCTACACCTTC
>NA|TRBJ2-7|TRBV3-1/TRBV3-2|TRBD2
CASTETSGSYEQYF
TGTGCCAGCACCGAGACTAGCGGGAGCTACGAGCAGTACTTC
>NA|TRBJ2-7|TRBV27|NA
CASSSPSRRGKESHEQYF
TGTGCCAGCAGTTCTCCATCAAGAAGGGGGAAGGAATCTCACGAGCAGTACTTC
>NA|TRBJ1-5|TRBV7-8|NA
CASSLVSVGHQPQHF
TGTGCCAGCAGCTTAGTCTCCGTCGGTCATCAGCCCCAGCATTTT
>NA|TRBJ2-3|TRBV24-1|TRBD2
CATSTPSGLTDTQYF
TGTGCCACCAGTACCCCTAGCGGACTCACAGATACGCAGTATTTT
>NA|TRBJ2-5|TRBV6-1|TRBD2
CASSERSSGGLFQETQYF
TGTGCCAGCAGTGAAAGGTCTAGCGGGGGGTTGTTCCAAGAGACCCAGTACTTC
>NA|TRBJ1-1|TRBV19|NA
CASSTTRRQINTEAFF
TGTGCCAGTAGTACCACCCGTAGACAGATCAACACTGAAGCTTTCTTT
>NA|TRBJ2-1|TRBV29-1|TRBD2
CSVGFRLAGGGIQFF
TGCAGCGTTGGTTTTCGACTAGCGGGAGGAGGGATCCAGTTCTTC
>NA|TRBJ1-5|TRBV28|TRBD1
CASSLWTTGAQPQHF
TGTGCCAGCAGTTTATGGACCACAGGGGCTCAGCCCCAGCATTTT
>NA|TRBJ1-4|TRBV30|NA
CAWRRQGNEKLFF
TGTGCCTGGAGACGGCAGGGTAATGAAAAACTGTTTTTT
>NA|TRBJ2-1|TRBV28|TRBD1
CASSWETGNHEQFF
TGTGCCAGCAGTTGGGAGACAGGGAATCATGAGCAGTTCTTC
>NA|TRBJ2-3|TRBV3-1/TRBV3-2|NA
CASSQDLRGPDTQYF
TGTGCCAGCAGCCAAGATTTGCGCGGGCCAGATACGCAGTATTTT
>NA|TRBJ2-5|TRBV5-4|NA
CASSLDTAGKQAQYF
TGTGCCAGCAGCTTGGACACCGCCGGGAAGCAGGCCCAGTACTTC
>NA|TRBJ2-5|TRBV11-2|NA
CASSLGGLTQETQYF
TGTGCCAGCAGCTTAGGAGGACTAACACAAGAGACCCAGTACTTC
>NA|TRBJ2-7|TRBV4-1|TRBD2
CASSRGTSGGSYEQYF
TGCGCCAGCAGCCGAGGGACTAGCGGGGGGTCCTACGAGCAGTACTTC
>NA|TRBJ1-6|TRBV7-8|NA
CASSYDTSYNSPLHF
TGTGCCAGCAGCTATGACACGTCCTATAATTCACCCCTCCACTTT
>NA|TRBJ2-2|TRBV14|NA
CASSHVGEVAGELFF
TGTGCCAGCAGCCACGTGGGAGAGGTAGCCGGGGAGCTGTTTTTT
>NA|TRBJ2-3|TRBV11-2|TRBD2
CASSRLAGGTDTQYF
TGTGCCAGCAGCCGCCTAGCGGGAGGCACAGATACGCAGTATTTT
>NA|TRBJ2-7|TRBV29-1|NA
CSVALQAVGYEQYF
TGCAGCGTTGCTTTACAGGCAGTGGGCTACGAGCAGTACTTC
>NA|TRBJ1-1|TRBV13|TRBD1
CASSPTKTGNGAFF
TGTGCCAGCAGCCCCACCAAGACAGGGAATGGAGCTTTCTTT
>NA|TRBJ2-5|TRBV19|TRBD2
CASSIEVASGSRATQYF
TGTGCCAGTAGTATAGAGGTAGCTAGCGGGAGTAGGGCGACCCAGTACTTC
>NA|TRBJ1-5|TRBV7-9|NA
CASSFSGNNQPQHF
TGTGCCAGCAGCTTTAGCGGCAACAATCAGCCCCAGCATTTT
>NA|TRBJ1-6|TRBV12-5|NA
CASGLVRSGPSSYNSPLHF
TGTGCTAGTGGTTTGGTACGGTCAGGGCCCAGCTCCTATAATTCACCCCTCCACTTT
>NA|TRBJ1-2|TRBV5-6|NA
CASSLYGSGYTF
TGTGCCAGCAGCTTGTATGGCTCTGGCTACACCTTC
>once|TRBJ2-1|TRBV5-4|TRBD2
CASSWLAGVGNEQFF
TGTGCCAGCAGCTGGCTAGCGGGAGTAGGCAATGAGCAGTTCTTC
>NA|TRBJ1-6|TRBV10-3|TRBD1
CAIRVTGGAGNSPLHF
TGTGCCATCAGGGTGACAGGGGGCGCAGGTAATTCACCCCTCCACTTT